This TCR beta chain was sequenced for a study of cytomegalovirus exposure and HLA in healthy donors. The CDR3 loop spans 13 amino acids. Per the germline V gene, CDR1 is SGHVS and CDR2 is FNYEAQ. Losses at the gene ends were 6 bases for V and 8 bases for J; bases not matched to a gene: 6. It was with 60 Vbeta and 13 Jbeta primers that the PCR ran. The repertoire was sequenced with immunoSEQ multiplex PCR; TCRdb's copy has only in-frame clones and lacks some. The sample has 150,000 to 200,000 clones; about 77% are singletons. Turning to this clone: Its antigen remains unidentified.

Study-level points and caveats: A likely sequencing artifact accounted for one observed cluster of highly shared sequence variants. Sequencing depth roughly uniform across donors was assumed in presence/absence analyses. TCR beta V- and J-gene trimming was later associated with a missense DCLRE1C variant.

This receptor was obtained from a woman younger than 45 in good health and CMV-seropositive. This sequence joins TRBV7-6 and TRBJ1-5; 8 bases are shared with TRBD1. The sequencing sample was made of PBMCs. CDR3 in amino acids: CASSSDREEPQHF. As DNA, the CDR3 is TGTGCCAGCAGTTCGGACAGGGAAGAGCCCCAGCATTTT.